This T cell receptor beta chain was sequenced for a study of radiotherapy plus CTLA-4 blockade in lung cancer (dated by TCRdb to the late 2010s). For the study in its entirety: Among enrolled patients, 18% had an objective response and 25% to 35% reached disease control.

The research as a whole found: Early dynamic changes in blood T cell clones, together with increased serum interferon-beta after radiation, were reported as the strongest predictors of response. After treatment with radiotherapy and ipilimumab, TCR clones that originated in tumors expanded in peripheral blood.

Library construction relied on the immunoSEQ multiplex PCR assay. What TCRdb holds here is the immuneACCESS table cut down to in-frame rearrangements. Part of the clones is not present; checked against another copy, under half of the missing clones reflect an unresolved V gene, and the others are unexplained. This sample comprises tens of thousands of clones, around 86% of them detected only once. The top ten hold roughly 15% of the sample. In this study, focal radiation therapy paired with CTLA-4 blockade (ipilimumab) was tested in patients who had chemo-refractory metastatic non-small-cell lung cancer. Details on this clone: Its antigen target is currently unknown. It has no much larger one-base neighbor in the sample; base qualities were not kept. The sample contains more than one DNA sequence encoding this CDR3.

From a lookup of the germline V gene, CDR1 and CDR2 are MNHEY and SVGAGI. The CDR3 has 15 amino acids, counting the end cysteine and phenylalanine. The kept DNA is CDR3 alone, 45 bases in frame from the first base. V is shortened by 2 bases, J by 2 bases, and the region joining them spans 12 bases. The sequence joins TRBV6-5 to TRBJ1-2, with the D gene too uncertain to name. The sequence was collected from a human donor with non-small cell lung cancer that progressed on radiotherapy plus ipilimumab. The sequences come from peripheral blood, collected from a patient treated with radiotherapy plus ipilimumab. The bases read TGTGCCAGCAGTTACCACACGACGGGGAACTATGGCTACACCTTC. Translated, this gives CASSYHTTGNYGYTF.